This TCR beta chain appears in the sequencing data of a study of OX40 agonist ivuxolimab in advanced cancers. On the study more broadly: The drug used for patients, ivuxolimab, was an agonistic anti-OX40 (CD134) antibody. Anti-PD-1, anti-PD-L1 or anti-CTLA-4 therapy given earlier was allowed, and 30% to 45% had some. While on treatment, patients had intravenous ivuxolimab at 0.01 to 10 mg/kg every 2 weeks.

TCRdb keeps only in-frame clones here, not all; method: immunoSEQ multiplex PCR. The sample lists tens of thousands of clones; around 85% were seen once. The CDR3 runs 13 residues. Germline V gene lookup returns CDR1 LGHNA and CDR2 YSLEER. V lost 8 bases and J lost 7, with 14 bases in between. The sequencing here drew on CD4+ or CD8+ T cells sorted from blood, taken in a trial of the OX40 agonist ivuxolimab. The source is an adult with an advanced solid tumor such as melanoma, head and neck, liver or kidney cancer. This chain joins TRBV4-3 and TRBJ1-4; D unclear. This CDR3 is CASSPGLSEKLFF. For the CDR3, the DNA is TGCGCCAGCTCCCCGGGATTAAGTGAAAAACTGTTTTTT.